This TCR beta chain was profiled in a study of cytotoxic CD8 clonotypes in ibrutinib-treated CLL. The overall study: Samples showed on average about 260,000 productive templates and about 100,000 productive rearrangements.

In the case of this clone: As yet, its antigen is unknown.

Study observations and caveats: Baseline clonality, above age-matched healthy donor levels, tracked circulating CD8+ T-cell counts. Under treatment, the uncommon public clonotypes either contracted or remained stable. Clonality went up at the time of ibrutinib response, stayed stable in sustained remission, and later dropped back toward its baseline level at progression.

Trimming removed 5 bases from V and 0 bases from J; junction bases left unmatched: 15. There are 18 residues in the CDR3. Germline V lookup: CDR1 MDHEN, CDR2 SYDVKM. Only in-frame clones appear in the TCRdb table, and some are missing; sequencing was by immunoSEQ multiplex PCR. The sample yields 75,000 to 90,000 clones, roughly 80% seen once. The material was PBMCs, obtained after 24 months of ibrutinib treatment. The V gene is TRBV28, the J gene TRBJ1-2, with TRBD1 matching 7 bases. The sequence was collected from a human donor with chronic lymphocytic leukemia. The CDR3 here is CASSQFTGQRTPNYGYTF. The DNA for the CDR3 is TGTGCCAGCAGTCAGTTTACGGGACAGAGGACCCCTAACTATGGCTACACCTTC.